This T cell receptor (beta chain) was captured by sequencing in a study of blood T cell repertoires in COVID-19. For the study at large: Researchers got acute and convalescent COVID-19 samples from the United States, Italy and Spain. T cells, B-cell-depleted T cells, or PBMCs provided the cDNA or gDNA that served as material.

Under the authors' procedure: Nucleated cell counts were estimated from reference gene primer amplification. Produced via immunoSEQ multiplex PCR; TCRdb's table is partial and in-frame only. V, J and clone size are taken as reported in that table, and D and trimming were inferred from the DNA itself. The top ten hold approximately 10% of the sample, which has some 220,000 clones, about 79% seen once. Germline V lookup: CDR1 SQVTM, CDR2 ANQGSEA. The CDR3 has 13 residues. J lost 1 base, V lost 6 bases, and 5 bases had no gene match. The V call is TRBV29-1, the J call TRBJ2-5; 7 bases line up with TRBD1. The clonotype was recovered from a man aged 50 to 59 with active or convalescent COVID-19. The specimen was peripheral blood. This chain's CDR3 is CSVRGQIQETQYF. The CDR3 coding sequence is TGCAGCGTGAGGGGGCAGATCCAAGAGACCCAGTACTTC.